Detailed here is one T cell receptor beta chain. Produced via immunoSEQ multiplex PCR; TCRdb's table is partial and in-frame only. The sample has a few hundred thousand clones, 90% to 95% seen once. The data are from a study of blood T cell repertoires in COVID-19. About the study: Samples taken during acute and convalescent COVID-19 were collected in the United States, Italy and Spain.

Sequenced: PBMCs or T cells enriched from blood (not recorded which). This clonotype was obtained from a human donor in a cohort exposed to, infected with or recovered from COVID-19 (not recorded which). The donor label of this sample is uncertain.

CDR3 residues: CAARGYSYEQYF. CDR3 DNA: TGTGCCGCCCGGGGGTATTCCTACGAGCAGTACTTC. The chain has TRBV6-6 and TRBJ2-7; D is possibly TRBD2 (6 bases). V was trimmed by 11 bases and J by 1 base, leaving 12 bases between them. Looked up from germline, CDR1 is MNHNY and CDR2 is SVGAGI (reference sequence). CDR3 length equals 12 residues.